Listed here is a single TCR beta chain. In its sample, this clone was seen a few times. Its binding antigen is unknown. No much larger clone exists at a distance of one base, and base qualities are not known. These data come from a study of blood T cell repertoires in COVID-19 (TCRdb year 2020). Turning to the overall study: Samples from collaborators originated in the United States, Italy and Spain and spanned both the acute and convalescent phases of COVID-19. The material from the prospective study consisted of cDNA or gDNA derived from T cells, B-cell-depleted T cells, or PBMCs. Subjects who had been exposed to COVID-19, were actively infected with it, or had recovered from it provided the deeply sampled blood TCRbeta repertoires that made up the dataset. The repertoires were released in a freely available public database intended as a resource for research on the immune response to SARS-CoV-2. The samples were drawn from two sources: the first 160 participants of the ongoing ImmuneRACE study, and 1,254 subjects contributed by 6 global collaborators. The sample metadata nearly always contained a de-identified subject ID, COVID-19 status, age in years and sex. Where HLA class I and class II types were available, the types were taken from metadata supplied by the sample provider, not from assay-based typing.

Broader findings and caveats from the paper: The quantity of clinical and demographic metadata differed by source and by participant and was supplied without curation.

Collaborating institutions collected whole blood in K2EDTA tubes following their own protocols. For TCRbeta analysis, collaborators shipped samples in one of three forms: frozen whole blood, isolated PBMCs, or DNA extracted from either of those sample types. TCRbeta CDR3 regions were amplified from genomic DNA by means of the immunoSEQ Assay, a bias-controlled multiplex PCR. In the original analysis: Nucleated cell counts per sample were estimated from amplification of reference gene primers within the assay. To quantify the absolute abundance of each unique TCRbeta CDR3 rearrangement, sequence reads were collapsed and filtered. For each sample, productive Simpson clonality was calculated by taking the square root of Simpson's diversity index across productive rearrangements. TCRdb's version of the immuneACCESS table is confined to in-frame rearrangements and falls short of the full clone set. An unresolved V gene accounts for under half of the shortfall where checked; the remainder is of unknown origin. V, J and clone size are taken as reported in that table, and D and trimming were inferred from the DNA itself. The sample includes about 92,000 clones, with 55% to 80% observed a single time. The ten top clones hold approximately 25% of the sample.

The specimen sequenced was peripheral blood. The origin of this receptor is a woman aged 60 to 75 in a cohort sampled during active or convalescent COVID-19.

The nucleotides are TGTGCCAGCAAACCGAGGGACAGCTATCAGCCCCAGCATTTT. This translates into CASKPRDSYQPQHF. The rearranged segments are TRBV21-1 and TRBJ1-5; the table's TRBD1 call for D was not verified on the DNA. TRBV21-1 is an annotated pseudogene. Including the terminal cysteine and phenylalanine, the CDR3 comprises 14 residues. The CDR3 DNA has 42 bases and is translated from base 1.